This is a list of T cell receptor beta chains from one sample in a study of blood T cell repertoires in COVID-19. The assay was immunoSEQ multiplex PCR, and TCRdb's table has in-frame clones only and misses some. The sample yields approximately 180,000 clones, approximately 85% seen once. The material sequenced was peripheral blood. The receptors were gathered from a man in his sixties with acute or convalescent COVID-19. CDR3s include the opening cysteine and the closing phenylalanine or tryptophan. Each record gives: D gene, J gene, clone size, V gene, CDR3 DNA, CDR3 protein. D genes are given only for firm matches. Some rows have no size entry. The others give once, few or many, or a class for an expanded clone.

D gene: TRBD2
J gene: TRBJ2-7
clone size: NA
V gene: TRBV5-1
CDR3 DNA: TGCGCCAGCAGCTTGGGGCTTCTAGCGGGTGGCGAGCAGTACTTC
CDR3 protein: CASSLGLLAGGEQYF

D gene: NA
J gene: TRBJ2-3
clone size: NA
V gene: TRBV11-1
CDR3 DNA: TGTGCCAGCAGCTCGCAGGGGACACGACCCACAGATACGCAGTATTTT
CDR3 protein: CASSSQGTRPTDTQYF

D gene: NA
J gene: TRBJ1-5
clone size: NA
V gene: TRBV19
CDR3 DNA: TGTGCCAGTAGTCCCTCACTAAATAGCAATCAGCCCCAGCATTTT
CDR3 protein: CASSPSLNSNQPQHF

D gene: NA
J gene: TRBJ2-1
clone size: NA
V gene: TRBV29-1
CDR3 DNA: TGCAGCTCGGCGGCGGAGAATGAGCAGTTCTTC
CDR3 protein: CSSAAENEQFF

D gene: TRBD1
J gene: TRBJ1-1
clone size: once
V gene: TRBV27
CDR3 DNA: TGTGCCAGCAGTTTATACGGCAGGGGGTACACTGAAGCTTTCTTT
CDR3 protein: CASSLYGRGYTEAFF

D gene: TRBD1
J gene: TRBJ2-3
clone size: NA
V gene: TRBV5-1
CDR3 DNA: TGCGCCAGCAGCTTTAATCAGGGGGTTGGCACAGATACGCAGTATTTT
CDR3 protein: CASSFNQGVGTDTQYF

D gene: NA
J gene: TRBJ1-6
clone size: NA
V gene: TRBV5-6
CDR3 DNA: TGTGCCAGCAGCTTTCTTCAGAATTATAATTCACCCCTCCACTTT
CDR3 protein: CASSFLQNYNSPLHF

D gene: NA
J gene: TRBJ1-2
clone size: NA
V gene: TRBV27
CDR3 DNA: TGTGCCAGCAGTGGAGGACGGAACTATGGCTACACCTTC
CDR3 protein: CASSGGRNYGYTF

D gene: TRBD2
J gene: TRBJ2-4
clone size: NA
V gene: TRBV28
CDR3 DNA: TGTGCCAGCAGTCCCGGGACTAGCGGGAGAACCATTCAGTACTTC
CDR3 protein: CASSPGTSGRTIQYF

D gene: NA
J gene: TRBJ2-7
clone size: NA
V gene: TRBV27
CDR3 DNA: TGTGCCAGCAGTTTCCGCCCGGATGGGAGTATCCACGAGCAGTACTTC
CDR3 protein: CASSFRPDGSIHEQYF

D gene: NA
J gene: TRBJ2-2
clone size: NA
V gene: TRBV5-4
CDR3 DNA: TGTGCCAGCAGCCCGCGATCGGTTGGCACCGGGGAGCTGTTTTTT
CDR3 protein: CASSPRSVGTGELFF

D gene: TRBD2
J gene: TRBJ2-7
clone size: once
V gene: TRBV2
CDR3 DNA: TGTGCCGGTCCGGGACTAGCGGGAGGAGGGGCCTACGAGCAGTACTTC
CDR3 protein: CAGPGLAGGGAYEQYF

D gene: TRBD1
J gene: TRBJ2-3
clone size: once
V gene: TRBV27
CDR3 DNA: TGTGCCAGCAGTTACAGGGGCCGGACGCAGTATTTT
CDR3 protein: CASSYRGRTQYF

D gene: TRBD2
J gene: TRBJ2-3
clone size: NA
V gene: TRBV6-2/TRBV6-3
CDR3 DNA: TGTGCCAGCAGTCCGACTAGCGGGAGCACAGATACGCAGTATTTT
CDR3 protein: CASSPTSGSTDTQYF

D gene: NA
J gene: TRBJ2-5
clone size: once
V gene: TRBV18
CDR3 DNA: TGTGCCAGCTCACGGGGACAAGTCCAAGAGACCCAGTACTTC
CDR3 protein: CASSRGQVQETQYF

D gene: NA
J gene: TRBJ2-7
clone size: NA
V gene: TRBV13
CDR3 DNA: TGTGCCAGCAGTTTGACTAGACCGCTGGGGCCCGAGCAGTACTTC
CDR3 protein: CASSLTRPLGPEQYF

D gene: NA
J gene: TRBJ2-5
clone size: NA
V gene: TRBV5-1
CDR3 DNA: TGCGCCAGCAGCGCCGCGGGCGGTGGGGAGACCCAGTACTTC
CDR3 protein: CASSAAGGGETQYF

D gene: NA
J gene: TRBJ2-3
clone size: once
V gene: TRBV3-1/TRBV3-2
CDR3 DNA: TGTGCCAGCAGCCAAAGAGGGTCCACAGATACGCAGTATTTT
CDR3 protein: CASSQRGSTDTQYF

D gene: NA
J gene: TRBJ1-1
clone size: NA
V gene: TRBV9
CDR3 DNA: TGTGCCAGCAGCCCGTTGGGGGCTCACACTGAAGCTTTCTTT
CDR3 protein: CASSPLGAHTEAFF

D gene: NA
J gene: TRBJ1-1
clone size: NA
V gene: TRBV5-1
CDR3 DNA: TGCGCCAGCAGCCCCGTGGGAGGAGGGAACACTGAAGCTTTCTTT
CDR3 protein: CASSPVGGGNTEAFF

D gene: TRBD2
J gene: TRBJ2-7
clone size: NA
V gene: TRBV30
CDR3 DNA: TGTGCCTGGAGTGCAGCGGGAGGGAACCCCTACGAGCAGTACTTC
CDR3 protein: CAWSAAGGNPYEQYF

D gene: TRBD2
J gene: TRBJ2-7
clone size: NA
V gene: TRBV28
CDR3 DNA: TGTGCCAGCAGTCAACCGACTAGCGGGAGGGGGGAGCAGTACTTC
CDR3 protein: CASSQPTSGRGEQYF

D gene: NA
J gene: TRBJ2-1
clone size: NA
V gene: TRBV27
CDR3 DNA: TGTGCCAGCAGTTTATTCTGGAGCTCCTACAATGAGCAGTTCTTC
CDR3 protein: CASSLFWSSYNEQFF

D gene: TRBD1
J gene: TRBJ1-4
clone size: NA
V gene: TRBV12-5
CDR3 DNA: TGTGCTAGTGGTCTCTGGACAGGGGGCGATGAAAAACTGTTTTTT
CDR3 protein: CASGLWTGGDEKLFF

D gene: TRBD1
J gene: TRBJ2-7
clone size: NA
V gene: TRBV5-6
CDR3 DNA: TGTGCCAGCAGCTACGGGACAGGGTCCTACGAGCAGTACTTC
CDR3 protein: CASSYGTGSYEQYF

D gene: TRBD1
J gene: TRBJ1-3
clone size: once
V gene: TRBV6-8
CDR3 DNA: TGTGCCAGCAGTTATAAGGGACAGGCTGCTGGAAACACCATATATTTT
CDR3 protein: CASSYKGQAAGNTIYF

D gene: NA
J gene: TRBJ2-2
clone size: NA
V gene: TRBV19
CDR3 DNA: TGTGCCAGTAGTATAGCCCCGGACACCGGGGAGCTGTTTTTT
CDR3 protein: CASSIAPDTGELFF

D gene: NA
J gene: TRBJ2-5
clone size: NA
V gene: TRBV24-1
CDR3 DNA: TGTGCCACCACCGATGGGAGGACGGGGACCCAGTACTTC
CDR3 protein: CATTDGRTGTQYF

D gene: TRBD1
J gene: TRBJ1-2
clone size: NA
V gene: TRBV12-3/TRBV12-4
CDR3 DNA: TGTGCCAGCAGTTGGGACAGGCACTATGGCTACACCTTC
CDR3 protein: CASSWDRHYGYTF

D gene: TRBD2
J gene: TRBJ2-5
clone size: NA
V gene: TRBV5-4
CDR3 DNA: TGTGCCAGCAGCGCGGGAGGGGGAAGAGAGACCCAGTACTTC
CDR3 protein: CASSAGGGRETQYF

D gene: TRBD1
J gene: TRBJ2-7
clone size: NA
V gene: TRBV7-2
CDR3 DNA: TGTGCCAGCAGCTTAGAAAGGACAGGGGGCTACGAGCAGTACTTC
CDR3 protein: CASSLERTGGYEQYF

D gene: TRBD2
J gene: TRBJ2-7
clone size: NA
V gene: TRBV19
CDR3 DNA: TGTGCCAGTAGTATGATTAGCGGGAGCTACGAGCAGTACTTC
CDR3 protein: CASSMISGSYEQYF

D gene: NA
J gene: TRBJ1-4
clone size: once
V gene: TRBV19
CDR3 DNA: TGTGCCACCGCGGACATATTTAATGAAAAACTGTTTTTT
CDR3 protein: CATADIFNEKLFF

D gene: TRBD1
J gene: TRBJ2-1
clone size: NA
V gene: TRBV30
CDR3 DNA: TGTGCCTGGTATCTCGGGACAGGGGCTCTAGCGGTCCACTCCTACAATGAGCAGTTCTTC
CDR3 protein: CAWYLGTGALAVHSYNEQFF

D gene: NA
J gene: TRBJ1-1
clone size: NA
V gene: TRBV29-1
CDR3 DNA: TGCAGCGTTGAAGAGGCGGATCCTGAAGCTTTCTTT
CDR3 protein: CSVEEADPEAFF

D gene: TRBD1
J gene: TRBJ2-7
clone size: few
V gene: TRBV6-2/TRBV6-3
CDR3 DNA: TGTGCCAGCAGTTACGGGGGACAGAGACACGAGCAGTACTTC
CDR3 protein: CASSYGGQRHEQYF

D gene: NA
J gene: TRBJ1-2
clone size: NA
V gene: TRBV4-1
CDR3 DNA: TGCGCCAGCAGCCATACGGGGGGAGGGCGGTCGGATGGCTACACCTTC
CDR3 protein: CASSHTGGGRSDGYTF

D gene: NA
J gene: TRBJ1-3
clone size: few
V gene: TRBV19
CDR3 DNA: TGTGCCAGTAGTATAGATATGCGGAGAGTGATGGCCTCTGGAAACACCATATATTTT
CDR3 protein: CASSIDMRRVMASGNTIYF

D gene: NA
J gene: TRBJ2-3
clone size: NA
V gene: TRBV10-3
CDR3 DNA: TGTGCCATCAGTGAGTCGGAGGGACAGAGGGGCACAGATACGCAGTATTTT
CDR3 protein: CAISESEGQRGTDTQYF

D gene: NA
J gene: TRBJ1-6
clone size: NA
V gene: TRBV6-5
CDR3 DNA: TGTGCCAGCAGTTACCCGACGGTGCGGCTTGATTCACCCCTCCACTTT
CDR3 protein: CASSYPTVRLDSPLHF

D gene: TRBD1
J gene: TRBJ1-6
clone size: once
V gene: TRBV3-1/TRBV3-2
CDR3 DNA: TGTGCCAGCGTCGGACAGGGGCAGAATTCACCCCTCCACTTT
CDR3 protein: CASVGQGQNSPLHF

D gene: TRBD1
J gene: TRBJ1-6
clone size: NA
V gene: TRBV6-5
CDR3 DNA: TGTGCCAGCAGTTACTCGTTACAGGGGGGATCACCCCTCCACTTT
CDR3 protein: CASSYSLQGGSPLHF

D gene: TRBD1
J gene: TRBJ1-5
clone size: few
V gene: TRBV29-1
CDR3 DNA: TGCAGCGCAACAGGACAGGACAATCAGCCCCAGCATTTT
CDR3 protein: CSATGQDNQPQHF

D gene: NA
J gene: TRBJ2-5
clone size: NA
V gene: TRBV6-4
CDR3 DNA: TGTGCCAGCAGTCCGGACATGGGTGGGGAGACCCAGTACTTC
CDR3 protein: CASSPDMGGETQYF

D gene: TRBD1
J gene: TRBJ1-1
clone size: NA
V gene: TRBV5-6
CDR3 DNA: TGTGCCAGCAGCTTTCAGGGGGCTAAGGGCCGAAACACTGAAGCTTTCTTT
CDR3 protein: CASSFQGAKGRNTEAFF

D gene: NA
J gene: TRBJ1-4
clone size: NA
V gene: TRBV7-2
CDR3 DNA: TGTGCCAGCAGCTTGAATGGACAGCCTAATGAAAAACTGTTTTTT
CDR3 protein: CASSLNGQPNEKLFF

D gene: NA
J gene: TRBJ2-7
clone size: NA
V gene: TRBV5-1
CDR3 DNA: TGCGCCAGCCCCGTGTCCTACGAGCAGTACTTC
CDR3 protein: CASPVSYEQYF

D gene: TRBD1
J gene: TRBJ2-7
clone size: NA
V gene: TRBV11-2
CDR3 DNA: TGTGCCAGCAGCTTAGAGGACAGGGGGCTCGAAGAGCAGTACTTC
CDR3 protein: CASSLEDRGLEEQYF

D gene: NA
J gene: TRBJ1-5
clone size: NA
V gene: TRBV7-9
CDR3 DNA: TGTGCCAGCAGCCGGGTAGGGGGTAGCAATCAGCCCCAGCATTTT
CDR3 protein: CASSRVGGSNQPQHF